This entry lists 2 T cell receptor beta chains sequenced from one sample in a study of T cells in localized non-small cell lung cancer. Repertoires were generated with immunoSEQ multiplex PCR, while TCRdb's copy carries only in-frame clones and drops some. The sample carries 45,000 to 55,000 clones, roughly 80% recorded once. This specimen was peripheral blood, taken before any cancer treatment. The source of these receptors is a man between 40 and 69 years old with stage I squamous cell lung carcinoma.

This clone appeared a few times. The V call is TRBV6-5, the J call TRBJ1-3; D is ambiguous. V was cut by 8 bases and J by 3 bases, with 11 bases left in between. The CDR3 loop spans 13 amino acids. The V gene's germline CDR1 is MNHEY and CDR2 SVGAGI. CDR3: CASSSAVGNTIYF. CDR3 bases: TGTGCCAGCTCAAGTGCGGTTGGAAACACCATATATTTT.

V is TRBV11-3 and J is TRBJ2-1; D is unresolved. The V and J ends lost 0 bases and 13 bases respectively, with 10 bases between them. This CDR3 is built from 12 residues. The V gene's germline CDR1 is SGHNT and CDR2 YENEEA. CDR3 sequence (DNA): TGTGCCAGCAGCTTAGATAAAGGGTCCCAGTTCTTC. Translated, it gives CASSLDKGSQFF. Together with reference TRBV11-3 and TRBJ2-1, the CDR3 gives the full variable domain: EAGVVQSPRYKIIEKKQPVAFWCNPISGHNTLYWYLQNLGQGPELLIRYENEEAVDDSQLPKDRFSAERLKGVDSTLKIQPAELGDSAVYLCASSLDKGSQFFGPGTRLTVL.